This T cell receptor (beta chain) emerged from a study of identical twins. Trimming took 3 bases from V and 3 from J, leaving 11 bases between them. CDR1 and CDR2 from the germline V gene are MDHEN and SYDVKM. CDR3 length: 14 residues. Study conclusions and caveats: Abundant beta clonotypes from cord blood had fewer insertions, unlike memory repertoires, which showed none.

This clonotype was found many times. Antigen specificity is unknown. A universal primer site was added by template switching, and unique molecular identifiers were carried by the cDNA. MiXCR, applied by TCRdb to the 5' RACE reads, yields one record per CDR3 protein. The data show about 290,000 distinct CDR3 sequences, with roughly 9.8% seen just once and approximately 7% held by the top ten. This sample also belongs to another study, concerning yellow fever vaccine responses in identical twins.

The receptor was isolated from a woman between 18 and 29 years old in good health. Material: CD8+ T cells sorted from blood. This rearrangement joins TRBV28 to TRBJ1-1; possible D gene TRBD1, 5 bases. In nucleotides, the CDR3 is TGTGCCAGCAGTTTGGGACCCGGGGACACTGAAGCTTTCTTT. Translation: CASSLGPGDTEAFF.